Only one count was recorded for the clone carrying this T cell receptor (beta chain). This sample is part of a study of blood T cell repertoires in COVID-19. Study in general: Both acute and convalescent COVID-19 samples were obtained from the United States, Italy and Spain.

Original processing methods: Nucleated cell counts were estimated from reference gene primer amplification. Assay: immunoSEQ multiplex PCR; the TCRdb copy retains only in-frame clones and omits some. V and J calls and clone size are given by that table; D and trimming were obtained from the DNA. This table has a few hundred thousand clones, under 90% appearing once. The CDR3 runs to 15 residues. CDR1 is SGHRS, CDR2 YFSETQ, per germline. V was cut by 0 bases and J by 2 bases, with 12 bases left in between. Sequenced sample: peripheral blood. The clonotype originates from a woman between 18 and 30 years old with acute or convalescent COVID-19. The V gene is TRBV5-1, the J gene TRBJ2-7; possible D gene TRBD2, 6 bases. CDR3 sequence reads: CASSLVSGRAYEQYF. The CDR3 nucleotides are TGCGCCAGCAGCTTGGTCTCCGGGAGAGCCTACGAGCAGTACTTC. The variable domain in full, completed from reference TRBV5-1 and TRBJ2-7, reads KAGVTQTPRYLIKTRGQQVTLSCSPISGHRSVSWYQQTPGQGLQFLFEYFSETQRNKGNFPGRFSGRQFSNSRSEMNVSTLELGDSALYLCASSLVSGRAYEQYFGPGTRLTVT.